Below, 17 T cell receptor beta chains from the same sample are listed, as sequenced in a study of blood T cells in healthy people across ages. Combining a sample-barcoded 5' primer with a J-beta primer mix, a second PCR ran for about 7 to 12 cycles. TCRdb re-called the 5' RACE reads with MiXCR, one entry per CDR3 protein. The sample lists about 1.8 million distinct CDR3 sequences, about 50% occurring once. The sequenced sample consisted of blood. The receptor set was obtained from a woman in her forties in good health.

This chain joins TRBV20-1 and TRBJ1-5; D unresolved. V was shortened by 0 bases and J by 11 bases, with 11 bases between the two germline ends. CDR1 DFQATT and CDR2 SNEGSKA come from the germline V gene (reference sequence). This CDR3 comprises 12 residues. As DNA, the CDR3 is TGCAGTGCTAGAGACTTAACGGGAGCCCAGCATTTT. Residues: CSARDLTGAQHF.

Only one count was recorded for this clonotype. V is TRBV5-1 and J is TRBJ2-3, with 7 bases that match TRBD2. This CDR3 has 17 residues. CDR1 is SGHRS and CDR2 is YFSETQ in the germline V gene. The trim removed 4 bases at V and 2 bases at J, leaving 13 bases unmatched. CDR3 loop: CASSLTGGTYTTDTQYF. CDR3 DNA sequence: TGCGCCAGCAGCCTCACCGGGGGGACCTATACCACAGATACGCAGTATTTT. The variable domain in full, completed from reference TRBV5-1 and TRBJ2-3, reads KAGVTQTPRYLIKTRGQQVTLSCSPISGHRSVSWYQQTPGQGLQFLFEYFSETQRNKGNFPGRFSGRQFSNSRSEMNVSTLELGDSALYLCASSLTGGTYTTDTQYFGPGTRLTVL.

This clonotype has more than one count but fewer than ten. The chain carries TRBV14 and TRBJ2-1, with 7 positions matching TRBD2. With 0 bases clipped from V and 5 bases from J, the junction kept 7 bases outside the gene matches. In germline, CDR1 is SGHDN, CDR2 FVKESK. This CDR3 region has 16 residues. Written as DNA, the CDR3 is TGTGCCAGCAGCCAAGAATTCTCGGGGGGTGACAATGAGCAGTTCTTC. Residues: CASSQEFSGGDNEQFF.

With respect to this clonotype: One end of the junction does not line up with germline, which may come from a read error. The chain recombines TRBV20-1 with TRBJ1-6; TRBD1 aligns across 9 bases. There are 16 residues in the CDR3. Per the germline V gene, CDR1 is DFQATT and CDR2 is SNEGSKA (reference sequence). This chain's CDR3 is CGARRTTGGMYSPLHF. In DNA form, the CDR3 reads TGCGGTGCTAGAAGAACAACAGGGGGCATGTATTCACCCCTCCACTTT.

The CDR3 is CASSFGRLAGPQETQYF. The CDR3 coding sequence is TGTGCCAGCAGCTTTGGGAGGCTAGCGGGTCCCCAAGAGACCCAGTACTTC. The chain joins TRBV7-9 to TRBJ2-5; 8 positions agree with TRBD2. V was pared by 3 bases and J by 1 base, with 10 bases of the junction left unmatched. The CDR3 runs 17 residues. The V gene's germline CDR1 is SEHNR and CDR2 FQNEAQ (reference sequence). Full variable domain (outside the CDR3, taken from reference TRBV7-9 and TRBJ2-5): DTGVSQNPRHKITKRGQNVTFRCDPISEHNRLYWYRQTLGQGPEFLTYFQNEAQLEKSRLLSDRFSAERPKGSFSTLEIQRTEQGDSAMYLCASSFGRLAGPQETQYFGPGTRLLVL.

To note about this clonotype: One end of the junction varies from germline; a read error may be responsible. J is TRBJ1-5 and V is TRBV6-2 or TRBV6-3; TRBD1 is a possible D gene (5 bases). The CDR3 consists of 15 residues. The germline gives CDR1 MNHEY, CDR2 SVGEGT. CDR3 residues: CAGSTRQNSNQPQHF. The CDR3 DNA follows: TGTGCCGGCAGTACAAGACAGAATAGCAATCAGCCCCAGCATTTT.

This clonotype showed up just a few times. The chain couples TRBV5-5 to TRBJ1-2, with 10 nucleotides matching TRBD1. The CDR3 covers 14 residues. Trimming at V came to 5 bases and at J to 5 bases, leaving 6 bases not matched to a gene. CDR1 and CDR2 from the germline V gene are SGHKS and YYEKEE (reference sequence). The CDR3 protein is CASRRTGGGYGYTF. The CDR3 nucleotides are TGTGCCAGCAGACGGACAGGGGGAGGGTATGGCTACACCTTC.

The chain employs TRBV10-3 and TRBJ2-5; 7 nucleotides agree with TRBD1. This CDR3 contains 14 residues. The V and J ends lost 6 bases and 5 bases, in that order; junction bases with no gene match: 9. Germline lookup yields CDR1 ENHRY and CDR2 SYGVKD. The CDR3 DNA sequence: TGTGCCATCAGCAGTGACAGGGAGAGGGAGACCCAGTACTTC. This sequence encodes CAISSDRERETQYF.

The chain is built from TRBV28 and TRBJ2-7; 8 bases fit TRBD1. The trim removed 2 bases at V and 0 bases at J, leaving 6 bases unmatched. In germline, CDR1 is MDHEN, CDR2 SYDVKM. The CDR3 covers 16 residues. CDR3 region: CASSLMGQESSYEQYF. CDR3 DNA sequence: TGTGCCAGCAGTTTAATGGGACAGGAGAGCTCCTACGAGCAGTACTTC.

This clonotype was counted only a few times. The chain employs TRBV5-6 and TRBJ2-7; 9 bases align to TRBD1. The CDR3 sequence is 16 residues long. Trimming took 3 bases from V and 1 from J; bases not matched to a gene: 8. Per the germline V gene, CDR1 is SGHDT and CDR2 is YYEEEE. The CDR3 loop reads CASSSTAGQGSYEQYF. CDR3 coding DNA: TGTGCCAGCAGCTCGACGGCGGGACAGGGATCCTACGAGCAGTACTTC.

This clonotype was counted between two and nine times. The rearrangement links TRBV15 to TRBJ2-7; 7 bases align to TRBD1. The CDR3 sequence is 14 residues long. Trimming took 4 bases from V and 6 from J; bases not matched to a gene: 9. In germline, CDR1 is LNHNV, CDR2 YYDKDF (reference sequence). CDR3 bases: TGTGCCACCAGCATATTCCCGGGACAGACCGAGCAGTACTTC. This encodes CATSIFPGQTEQYF.

The V gene is TRBV11-2, the J gene TRBJ2-5; 12 nucleotides match TRBD2. J gave up 2 bases and V 4 bases, and 11 bases lay outside the gene matches. Germline CDR1 and CDR2: SGHAT and FQNNGV. The CDR3 sequence is 18 residues long. DNA of the CDR3: TGTGCCAGCAGCTCCATGACACTAGCGGGGGGCCCTCAAGAGACCCAGTACTTC. Amino acid sequence: CASSSMTLAGGPQETQYF.

This clonotype was recorded at least ten times. The chain joins TRBV9 to TRBJ2-1; a possible D gene is TRBD2 (6 bases). CDR3 length: 12 residues. In germline, CDR1 is SGDLS, CDR2 YYNGEE. V lost 5 bases, J lost 7 bases, and 10 bases lay in between. CDR3 in DNA: TGTGCCAGCAGTGTTGCGGGGAATGAGCAGTTCTTC. Translating gives CASSVAGNEQFF.

The chain uses TRBV10-3 and TRBJ1-4; D not resolved. The germline V gene has CDR1 ENHRY and CDR2 SYGVKD. CDR3 size: 13 residues. V was shortened by 8 bases and J by 7 bases, with 14 bases between the two germline ends. The CDR3 here is CAISQELSEKLFF. CDR3 sequence (DNA): TGTGCCATCTCTCAGGAGTTATCTGAAAAACTGTTTTTT.

The V call is TRBV6-2 or TRBV6-3, the J call TRBJ2-6, with 7 nucleotides matching TRBD1. The length of the CDR3 is 21 residues. V gave up 0 bases and J gave up 4 bases; unmatched junction bases: 18. Germline loops: CDR1 MNHEY, CDR2 SVGEGT. DNA of the CDR3: TGTGCCAGCAGTTACTCGTTGGGTGACGGGACAGCCCTTGGAGGGGCCAACGTCCTGACTTTC. It translates to CASSYSLGDGTALGGANVLTF.

This clonotype was seen a few times. The gene calls are TRBV4-3 and TRBJ2-1, with TRBD1 matching over 9 bases. After removal of 1 base from V and 7 bases from J, the junction contained 5 bases not matched to a gene. The germline gives CDR1 LGHNA, CDR2 YSLEER. The CDR3 length is 15 residues. The CDR3: CASSQVDRGGNEQFF. The CDR3 coding sequence is TGCGCCAGCAGCCAAGTTGACAGGGGGGGGAATGAGCAGTTCTTC.

For this clonotype: A read error may produce the germline difference seen at one junction end. The chain couples TRBV29-1 to TRBJ2-3, with 8 bases aligning to TRBD1. This CDR3 contains 12 residues. Germline loops: CDR1 SQVTM, CDR2 ANQGSEA. This CDR3 is CGVRTGRDTQYF. In nucleotides, the CDR3 is TGCGGCGTTCGGACAGGGCGAGATACGCAGTATTTT.